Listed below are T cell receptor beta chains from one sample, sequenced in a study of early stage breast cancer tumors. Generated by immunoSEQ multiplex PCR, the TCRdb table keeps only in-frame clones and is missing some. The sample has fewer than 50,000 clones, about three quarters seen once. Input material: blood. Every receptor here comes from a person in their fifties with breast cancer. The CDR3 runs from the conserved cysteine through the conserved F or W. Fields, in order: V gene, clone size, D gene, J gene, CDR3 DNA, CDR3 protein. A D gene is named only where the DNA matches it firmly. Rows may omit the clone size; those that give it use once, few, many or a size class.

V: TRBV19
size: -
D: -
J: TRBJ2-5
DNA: TGTGCCAGTAGGGTGGCGGCGGCCCAAGAGACCCAGTACTTC
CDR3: CASRVAAAQETQYF

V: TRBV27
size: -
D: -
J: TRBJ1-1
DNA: TGTGCCAGCAGTTTATTTCCGGGACAAGATGAAGCTTTCTTT
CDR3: CASSLFPGQDEAFF

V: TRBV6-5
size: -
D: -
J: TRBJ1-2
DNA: TGTGCCAGCAGTTACGTAAAGGGAGGGAACTATGGCTACACCTTC
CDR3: CASSYVKGGNYGYTF

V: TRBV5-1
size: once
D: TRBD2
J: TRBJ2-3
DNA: TGCGCCAGCAGCTTGGGAGGCACTAGCGGGACAGATACGCAGTATTTT
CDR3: CASSLGGTSGTDTQYF

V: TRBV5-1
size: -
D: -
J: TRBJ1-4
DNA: TGCGCCAGCAGCTTGCACGGTGGAACTAATGAAAAACTGTTTTTT
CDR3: CASSLHGGTNEKLFF

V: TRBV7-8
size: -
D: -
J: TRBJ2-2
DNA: TGTGCCAGCAGCCCCGTTGGACTTCCGGGACTGGGAAACACCGGGGAGCTGTTTTTT
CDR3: CASSPVGLPGLGNTGELFF

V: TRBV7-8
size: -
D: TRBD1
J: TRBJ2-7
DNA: TGTGCCAGCAGCTTAGGAGGTGACAGGGCCCACGAGCAGTACTTC
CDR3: CASSLGGDRAHEQYF

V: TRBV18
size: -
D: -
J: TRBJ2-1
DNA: TGTGCCAGCTCACCAGGGAACCGGGACACCTACAATGAGCAGTTCTTC
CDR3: CASSPGNRDTYNEQFF

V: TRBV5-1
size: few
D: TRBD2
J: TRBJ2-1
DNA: TGCGCCAGCAGCCAATTAGCGGGGGGCTCCTACAATGAGCAGTTCTTC
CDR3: CASSQLAGGSYNEQFF

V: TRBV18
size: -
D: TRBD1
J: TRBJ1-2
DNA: TGTGCCAGCTCATACTCCGACAGGGGACTTTATGGCTACACCTTC
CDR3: CASSYSDRGLYGYTF

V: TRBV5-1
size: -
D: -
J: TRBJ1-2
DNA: TGCGCCAGCAGCTTGGATCCGGCAGGGACTAACTATGGCTACACCTTC
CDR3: CASSLDPAGTNYGYTF

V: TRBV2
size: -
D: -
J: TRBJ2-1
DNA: TGTGCCAGCAGTGAACTGGTACAGTACAATGAGCAGTTCTTC
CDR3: CASSELVQYNEQFF

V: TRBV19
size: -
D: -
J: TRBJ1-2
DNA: TGTGCCAGTACCGAACCGGGGGGGAAGGACTATGGCTACACCTTC
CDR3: CASTEPGGKDYGYTF

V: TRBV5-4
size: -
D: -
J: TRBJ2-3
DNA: TGTGCCAGCAGCTCCTCCGGGGGCACAGATACGCAGTATTTT
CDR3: CASSSSGGTDTQYF

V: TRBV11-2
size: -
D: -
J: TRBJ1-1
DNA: TGTGCCAGCAGCCAGCCAGGCGCGAACACTGAAGCTTTCTTT
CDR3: CASSQPGANTEAFF

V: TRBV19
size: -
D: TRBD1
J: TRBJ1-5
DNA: TGTGCCAGTAGTATGAGTCGAGACAGGGGCAATCAGCCCCAGCATTTT
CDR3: CASSMSRDRGNQPQHF

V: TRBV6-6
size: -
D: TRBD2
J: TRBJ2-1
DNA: TGTGCCACCACAAATCCAAACCTTCGACTAGCGGGAGAGCAGTTCTTC
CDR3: CATTNPNLRLAGEQFF

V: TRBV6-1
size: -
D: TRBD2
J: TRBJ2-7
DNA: TGTGCCAGCAGTGAAGTGCTAGCGGGAGCTCTCGAGCAGTACTTC
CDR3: CASSEVLAGALEQYF

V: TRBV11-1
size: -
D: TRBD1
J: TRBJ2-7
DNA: TGTGCCAGCAGGGGGACAGCCTACGAGCAGTACTTC
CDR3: CASRGTAYEQYF

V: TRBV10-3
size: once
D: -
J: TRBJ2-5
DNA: TGTGCCACCAAGGAAACCGGACTTCTTGAGACCCAGTACTTC
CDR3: CATKETGLLETQYF

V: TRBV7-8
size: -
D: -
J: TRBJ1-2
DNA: TGTGCCAGCAGCTCCGGAGGGGGGGTAGTCTATGGCTACACCTTC
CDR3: CASSSGGGVVYGYTF

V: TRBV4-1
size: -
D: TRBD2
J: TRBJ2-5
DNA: TGCGCCAGCAGCCAACCCGGACTAGCGGGAGCCGGGGAGACCCAGTACTTC
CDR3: CASSQPGLAGAGETQYF

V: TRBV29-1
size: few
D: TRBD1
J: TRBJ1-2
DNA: TGCAGCGTCCCCGTGACAGGGGTCCATGGCTACACCTTC
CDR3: CSVPVTGVHGYTF

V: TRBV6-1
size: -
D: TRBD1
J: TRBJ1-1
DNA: TGTGCCAGCACGGACAGGGGGCGGGGCACTGAAGCTTTCTTT
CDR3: CASTDRGRGTEAFF

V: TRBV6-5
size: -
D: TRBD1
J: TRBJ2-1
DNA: TGTGCCAGCAGTGACAGGGGCGAGCAGTTCTTC
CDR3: CASSDRGEQFF